The 26 T cell receptor beta chains below were found in one sample sequenced in a study of vaccination and CD4 T cells after COVID-19. No antigen is known for these receptors. Sequencing of cultured CD4+ T cell DNA used the Oncomine TCR Beta short-read assay. TCRdb called the PCR reads again in MiXCR, with one record for every CDR3 protein. In the table there are some 2,500 distinct CDR3 sequences, approximately 36% of which are singletons. Stated treatment: roughly nine-day PBMC culture with coronavirus spike peptide pools or control peptides (ViraFEST assay). Sequencing was done on a sample of CD4+ T cells from blood, cultured in vitro. The source is a human donor who had recovered from COVID-19.

The V and J genes are TRBV19 and TRBJ1-6; possibly TRBD1 for D (5 bases). V lost 7 bases to trimming and J lost 6 bases, with 16 bases between them. The CDR3 is 15 residues long. Germline CDR1 and CDR2: LNHDA and SQIVND (reference sequence). Here the CDR3 DNA reads TGTGCCAGTACTACGGGGCGCAGAGTTAATTCACCCCTCCACTTT. It translates to CASTTGRRVNSPLHF.

The chain employs TRBV30 and TRBJ2-5; 7 bases match TRBD2. V trimming: 0 bases; J trimming: 5 bases; junction bases outside the gene matches: 9. The CDR3 extends over 15 amino acids. CDR1 is GTSNPN, CDR2 SVGIG, per germline (reference sequence). CDR3 in DNA: TGTGCCTGGAGTGTTGGGGCGGGGGTGAAGGAGACCCAGTACTTC. Its protein product is CAWSVGAGVKETQYF.

A few counts support this clonotype. This sequence joins TRBV18 and TRBJ1-1, with TRBD1 as a possible D gene (5 bases). Germline CDR1 is KGHSH and CDR2 is LQKENI. The ends were cut back, 2 bases at V and 10 bases at J, with 17 bases in the middle. The CDR3 totals 14 residues. CDR3 in DNA: TGTGCCAGCTCACCAGCCAGGGCCACAGGAGGAGCTTTCTTT. Protein product: CASSPARATGGAFF.

This clonotype turned up a few times. V is TRBV2 and J is TRBJ2-5, with unresolved D. This CDR3 is built from 11 residues. The V and J ends lost 3 bases and 5 bases respectively, with 4 bases between them. Germline values: CDR1 SNHLY, CDR2 FYNNEI. The CDR3 sequence: CASSERETQYF. The CDR3 DNA reads TGTGCCAGCAGTGAGAGGGAGACCCAGTACTTC.

This rearrangement joins TRBV5-5 to TRBJ2-3, with D unclear. The V and J ends lost 2 bases and 4 bases respectively, with 5 bases between them. Germline CDR1 SGHKS, CDR2 YYEKEE (reference sequence). The CDR3 is 12 residues long. CDR3 bases: TGTGCCAGCAGCTTAGTGGCAGATACGCAGTATTTT. It yields the protein CASSLVADTQYF.

This clonotype was detected only a few times. This chain uses TRBV7-9 with TRBJ1-2; perhaps TRBD1 as D (5 bases). Trimming removed 3 bases at V and 6 bases at J, with 14 bases between. Germline V gene sequence: CDR1 SEHNR, CDR2 FQNEAQ (reference sequence). The CDR3 contains 14 residues. CDR3 bases: TGTGCCAGCAGCTTCCCACAGGCTCTACATGGCTACACCTTC. Protein sequence: CASSFPQALHGYTF. Variable domain in full (rest from reference TRBV7-9 and TRBJ1-2): DTGVSQNPRHKITKRGQNVTFRCDPISEHNRLYWYRQTLGQGPEFLTYFQNEAQLEKSRLLSDRFSAERPKGSFSTLEIQRTEQGDSAMYLCASSFPQALHGYTFGSGTRLTVV.

This chain links TRBV20-1 with TRBJ2-3, with 16 bases that match TRBD2. V dropped 6 bases and J dropped 1; count of bases not matched to a gene: 7. This CDR3 spans 17 amino acids. The germline V gene encodes CDR1 DFQATT and CDR2 SNEGSKA (reference sequence). Here the CDR3 reads CSAVGTSGGAGTDTQYF. The CDR3 nucleotides read TGCAGTGCAGTTGGGACTAGCGGGGGGGCGGGCACAGATACGCAGTATTTT.

This clonotype was recorded once. This chain connects TRBV29-1 to TRBJ2-3; the D is unclear. Germline V CDR1 and CDR2: SQVTM, ANQGSEA. V was trimmed by 5 bases and J by 2 bases, leaving 11 bases between them. There are 13 residues in the CDR3. The CDR3 reads CSVSAPLTDTQYF. As DNA, the CDR3 is TGCAGCGTTTCGGCGCCCCTCACAGATACGCAGTATTTT.

This clonotype showed up just a few times. The CDR3 region is CASRGRDRANYGYTF. In DNA, the CDR3 is TGTGCCAGCAGAGGCCGGGACAGGGCAAACTATGGCTACACCTTC. This chain uses TRBV2 with TRBJ1-2; 9 nucleotides align to TRBD1. Per the germline V gene, CDR1 is SNHLY and CDR2 is FYNNEI. Trimming removed 6 bases from V and 2 bases from J; junction bases left unmatched: 7. This CDR3 comprises 15 residues.

This clonotype is judged large. The chain uses TRBV30 and TRBJ2-1; TRBD2 aligns across 9 bases. The CDR3 has 17 amino acids. CDR1 is GTSNPN, CDR2 SVGIG, per germline (reference sequence). V was pared by 0 bases and J by 5 bases, with 11 bases of the junction left unmatched. The CDR3 DNA reads TGTGCCTGGAGTGTTAGGTCTAGCGGGGCTCTCAACAATGAGCAGTTCTTC. It translates to CAWSVRSSGALNNEQFF. Supplemented by reference TRBV30 and TRBJ2-1, the full variable domain reads SQTIHQWPATLVQPVGSPLSLECTVEGTSNPNLYWYRQAAGRGLQLLFYSVGIGQISSEVPQNLSASRPQDRQFILSSKKLLLSDSGFYLCAWSVRSSGALNNEQFFGPGTRLTVL.

CDR3 nucleotide sequence: TGTGCCAGCAGCCACCTCTCAGGGACCTATGGCTACACCTTC. The encoded protein is CASSHLSGTYGYTF. The chain carries TRBV3-1 and TRBJ1-2; D possibly corresponds to TRBD1 (5 bases). This CDR3 has 14 amino acids. Trimming cost V 3 bases and J 4 bases, with 12 bases left between them. CDR1 is LGHDT, CDR2 YNNKEL, per germline (reference sequence).

This chain connects TRBV6-2 or TRBV6-3 to TRBJ2-4; D not resolved. The CDR3 loop spans 17 amino acids. Per germline, CDR1 MNHEY and CDR2 SVGEGT. The V end lost 0 bases, the J end lost 1 base, and 13 bases lay between the germline ends. The CDR3 nucleotides are TGTGCCAGCAGTTACTCCCACAACACCCCTGCCAAAAACATTCAGTACTTC. Translating it yields CASSYSHNTPAKNIQYF.

CDR3 sequence (DNA): TGTGCCAGCAGTTACTGGAGGAATTCACCCCTCCACTTT. This sequence encodes CASSYWRNSPLHF. This rearrangement joins TRBV6-5 to TRBJ1-6; D ambiguous. The germline gives CDR1 MNHEY, CDR2 SVGAGI. V was shortened by 1 base and J by 7 bases, with 5 bases between the two germline ends. CDR3 length: 13 amino acids.

This clonotype appeared a single time. The rearrangement joins TRBV2 to TRBJ1-3; D is possibly TRBD1 (5 bases). Trimming took 8 bases from V and 4 from J, leaving 12 bases between them. Per germline, CDR1 SNHLY and CDR2 FYNNEI. The CDR3 contains 13 residues. The CDR3 is CASLQGIGNTIYF. The CDR3 DNA sequence: TGTGCCAGCCTTCAGGGAATCGGAAACACCATATATTTT. Full variable domain (rest looked up from reference TRBV2 and TRBJ1-3): EPEVTQTPSHQVTQMGQEVILRCVPISNHLYFYWYRQILGQKVEFLVSFYNNEISEKSEIFDDQFSVERPDGSNFTLKIRSTKLEDSAMYFCASLQGIGNTIYFGEGSWLTVV.

This clonotype was seen more than once but under ten times. The rearrangement joins TRBV11-2 to TRBJ1-1, with D tentatively TRBD1 (5 bases). Germline V CDR1 and CDR2: SGHAT, FQNNGV. The germline V and J ends were trimmed by 1 base and 5 bases, with 14 bases remaining between them. There are 15 residues in the CDR3. In DNA, the CDR3 is TGTGCCAGCAGCTTAGGGGGGACCGGGAGGACTGAAGCTTTCTTT. Its protein is CASSLGGTGRTEAFF.

This chain joins TRBV3-1 and TRBJ2-2; TRBD1 is a possible D gene (6 bases). Trimming removed 6 bases from V and 4 bases from J, with 12 bases in between. Germline V CDR1 and CDR2: LGHDT, YNNKEL (reference sequence). This CDR3 region has 14 residues. CDR3 sequence reads: CASRGARGTGELFF. DNA of the CDR3: TGTGCCAGCAGGGGCGCCAGGGGCACCGGGGAGCTGTTTTTT.

The gene calls are TRBV12-3 or TRBV12-4 and TRBJ2-5; possibly TRBD2 for D (5 bases). The CDR3 covers 15 residues. V lost 3 bases and J 4 bases, leaving 15 bases between the germline ends. CDR3 loop: CASSLTTGLGETQYF. The DNA of the CDR3 is TGTGCCAGCAGTTTGACTACCGGACTCGGAGAGACCCAGTACTTC.

Only one count was recorded for this clonotype. The chain joins TRBV6-1 to TRBJ1-5; D not resolved. This CDR3 is 15 amino acids long. The V end was cut by 5 bases, the J end by 2 bases, with 13 bases between. Germline V gene data show CDR1 as MNHNS and CDR2 as SASEGT. The CDR3 sequence is CASSPRRTGNQPQHF. The CDR3 nucleotides are TGTGCCAGCAGTCCGCGCCGGACCGGCAATCAGCCCCAGCATTTT.

The chain uses TRBV2 and TRBJ1-2; 7 nucleotides line up with TRBD1. The CDR3 length is 15 residues. From germline, CDR1 is SNHLY and CDR2 FYNNEI. Unmatched junction bases numbered 9, after V lost 6 bases and J lost 2 bases. CDR3: CASRRDRELNYGYTF. Written as DNA, the CDR3 is TGTGCCAGCAGGAGGGACAGAGAACTCAACTATGGCTACACCTTC.

By share, this clonotype ranks as medium-sized. The chain joins TRBV6-1 to TRBJ2-7, with a weak D call TRBD1 (6 bases). The CDR3 contains 11 residues. Trimming shortened V by 8 bases and J by 7 bases, and 12 bases separated the two germline ends. The germline CDR1 and CDR2 sequences are MNHNS and SASEGT. The CDR3 nucleotides read TGTGCCAGCTCGGACAGTCGGGAGCAGTACTTC. Translation: CASSDSREQYF.

The V and J genes are TRBV4-2 and TRBJ1-3; D is undetermined. Germline-derived CDR1 and CDR2 are LGHNA and YNFKEQ. The CDR3 loop spans 16 amino acids. V lost 0 bases and J lost 4, with 13 bases in between. The CDR3 loop is CASSQDLSPPGNTIYF. The CDR3 coding sequence is TGTGCCAGCAGCCAAGATCTTAGCCCCCCAGGAAACACCATATATTTT.

This clonotype has a handful of counts. Written as DNA, the CDR3 is TGTGCCAGCAGCCAAGATTTTAGCGGGGGGGAGACCCATGAGCAGTTCTTC. This gives the protein CASSQDFSGGETHEQFF. V and J are TRBV3-1 and TRBJ2-1; TRBD2 aligns across 11 bases. This CDR3 comprises 17 residues. CDR1 is LGHDT, CDR2 YNNKEL, per germline (reference sequence). With 0 bases clipped from V and 8 bases from J, the junction kept 9 bases outside the gene matches.

The V call is TRBV7-6, the J call TRBJ2-5; perhaps TRBD2 as D (6 bases). Trimming left V 1 base short and J 5 bases short, with 14 bases between. CDR3 size: 15 residues. Germline-derived CDR1 and CDR2 are SGHVS and FNYEAQ. The CDR3 bases are TGTGCCAGCAGCTTAGGAGGTGCTAGCGCTGAGACCCAGTACTTC. This translates into CASSLGGASAETQYF. Full variable domain (rest looked up from reference TRBV7-6 and TRBJ2-5): GAGVSQSPRYKVTKRGQDVALRCDPISGHVSLYWYRQALGQGPEFLTYFNYEAQQDKSGLPNDRFSAERPEGSISTLTIQRTEQRDSAMYRCASSLGGASAETQYFGPGTRLLVL.

This clonotype was detected only a few times. The J gene is TRBJ1-6, the V gene TRBV30; D may be TRBD1 (5 bases). The CDR3 loop spans 13 amino acids. V was pared by 3 bases and J by 5 bases, with 8 bases between. Germline CDR1 reads GTSNPN; CDR2 reads SVGIG (reference sequence). CDR3 sequence (DNA): TGTGCCTGGAGAGGGGAAAATAATTCACCCCTCCACTTT. It translates to CAWRGENNSPLHF. The full variable domain, rest sourced from reference TRBV30 and TRBJ1-6, is SQTIHQWPATLVQPVGSPLSLECTVEGTSNPNLYWYRQAAGRGLQLLFYSVGIGQISSEVPQNLSASRPQDRQFILSSKKLLLSDSGFYLCAWRGENNSPLHFGNGTRLTVT.

This chain joins TRBV7-9 and TRBJ1-2, with 9 bases aligning to TRBD1. The V gene end was trimmed by 5 bases and the J gene end by 6 bases; junction bases not matched to a gene: 7. Germline CDR1 SEHNR, CDR2 FQNEAQ (reference sequence). This CDR3 has 14 amino acids. CDR3 coding DNA: TGTGCCAGCAGCCCCGGGACAGGGAGAGATGGCTACACCTTC. Translating gives CASSPGTGRDGYTF. The full variable domain, its missing parts supplied by reference TRBV7-9 and TRBJ1-2, is DTGVSQNPRHKITKRGQNVTFRCDPISEHNRLYWYRQTLGQGPEFLTYFQNEAQLEKSRLLSDRFSAERPKGSFSTLEIQRTEQGDSAMYLCASSPGTGRDGYTFGSGTRLTVV.

This clonotype was recorded a few times. The chain uses TRBV20-1 and TRBJ2-5; TRBD2 agrees at 8 bases. Germline values: CDR1 DFQATT, CDR2 SNEGSKA (reference sequence). The CDR3 totals 17 residues. V lost 2 bases and J lost 0; bases outside the gene matches: 11. The CDR3 is CSARPGEAGGHQETQYF. The CDR3 DNA follows: TGCAGTGCTAGACCAGGGGAGGCGGGGGGCCACCAAGAGACCCAGTACTTC.